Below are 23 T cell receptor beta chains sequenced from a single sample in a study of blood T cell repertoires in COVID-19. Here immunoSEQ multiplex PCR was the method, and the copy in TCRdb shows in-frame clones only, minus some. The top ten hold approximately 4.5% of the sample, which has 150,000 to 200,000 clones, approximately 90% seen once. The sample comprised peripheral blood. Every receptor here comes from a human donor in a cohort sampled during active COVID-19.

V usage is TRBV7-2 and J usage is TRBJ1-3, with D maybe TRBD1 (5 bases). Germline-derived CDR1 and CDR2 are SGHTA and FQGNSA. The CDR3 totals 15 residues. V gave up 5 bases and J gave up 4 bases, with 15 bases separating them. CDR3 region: CASSRFVGGGNTIYF. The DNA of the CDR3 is TGTGCCAGCAGCCGGTTCGTGGGGGGAGGAAACACCATATATTTT.

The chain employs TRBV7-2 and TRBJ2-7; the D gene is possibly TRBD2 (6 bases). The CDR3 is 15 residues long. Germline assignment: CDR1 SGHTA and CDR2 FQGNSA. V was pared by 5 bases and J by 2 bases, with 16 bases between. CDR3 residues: CASSKMRASAYEQYF. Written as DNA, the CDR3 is TGTGCCAGCAGCAAGATGCGGGCTAGCGCCTACGAGCAGTACTTC.

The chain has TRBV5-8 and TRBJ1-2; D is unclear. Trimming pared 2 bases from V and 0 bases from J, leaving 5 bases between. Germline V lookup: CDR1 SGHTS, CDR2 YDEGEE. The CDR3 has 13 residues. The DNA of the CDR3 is TGTGCCAGCAGCTTCTCTGCTAACTATGGCTACACCTTC. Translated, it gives CASSFSANYGYTF.

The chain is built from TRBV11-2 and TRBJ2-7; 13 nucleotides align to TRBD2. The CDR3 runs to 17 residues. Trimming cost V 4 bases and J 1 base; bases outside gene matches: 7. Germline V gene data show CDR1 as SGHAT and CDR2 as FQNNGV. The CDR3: CASSSGLAGVVSYEQYF. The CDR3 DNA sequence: TGTGCCAGCAGCTCCGGACTAGCGGGAGTGGTTTCCTACGAGCAGTACTTC. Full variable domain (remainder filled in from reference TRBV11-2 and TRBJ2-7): EAGVAQSPRYKIIEKRQSVAFWCNPISGHATLYWYQQILGQGPKLLIQFQNNGVVDDSQLPKDRFSAERLKGVDSTLKIQPAKLEDSAVYLCASSSGLAGVVSYEQYFGPGTRLTVT.

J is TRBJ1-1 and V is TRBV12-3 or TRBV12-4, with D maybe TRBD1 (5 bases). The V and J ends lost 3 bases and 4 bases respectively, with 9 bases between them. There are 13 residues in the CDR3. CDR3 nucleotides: TGTGCCAGCAGTTTTAAGGGGTCCACTGAAGCTTTCTTT. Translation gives CASSFKGSTEAFF.

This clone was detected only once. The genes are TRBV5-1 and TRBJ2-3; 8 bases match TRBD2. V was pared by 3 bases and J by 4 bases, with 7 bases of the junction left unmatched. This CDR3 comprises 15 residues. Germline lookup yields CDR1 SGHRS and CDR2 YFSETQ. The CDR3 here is CASSYSGVPADTQYF. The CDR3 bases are TGCGCCAGCAGCTATAGCGGGGTCCCTGCAGATACGCAGTATTTT.

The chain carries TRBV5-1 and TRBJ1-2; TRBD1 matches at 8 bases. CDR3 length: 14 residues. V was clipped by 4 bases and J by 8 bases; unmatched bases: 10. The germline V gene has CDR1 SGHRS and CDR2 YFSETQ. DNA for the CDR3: TGCGCCAGCAGCCTAGAGGACAGGGATCGAGGCTACACCTTC. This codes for CASSLEDRDRGYTF.

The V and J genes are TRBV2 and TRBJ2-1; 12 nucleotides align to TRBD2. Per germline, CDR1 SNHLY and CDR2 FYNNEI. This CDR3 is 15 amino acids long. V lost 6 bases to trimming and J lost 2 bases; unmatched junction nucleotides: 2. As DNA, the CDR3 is TGTGCCAGCAGCCGGACTAGCGGGGCCTACAATGAGCAGTTCTTC. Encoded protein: CASSRTSGAYNEQFF.

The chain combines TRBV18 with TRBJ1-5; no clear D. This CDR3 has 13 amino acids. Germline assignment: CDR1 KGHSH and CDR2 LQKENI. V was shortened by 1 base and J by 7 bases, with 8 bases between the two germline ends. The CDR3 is CASSPQEEQPQHF. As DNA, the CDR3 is TGTGCCAGCTCACCACAAGAGGAGCAGCCCCAGCATTTT. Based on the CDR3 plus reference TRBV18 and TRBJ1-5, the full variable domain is NAGVMQNPRHLVRRRGQEARLRCSPMKGHSHVYWYRQLPEEGLKFMVYLQKENIIDESGMPKERFSAEFPKEGPSILRIQQVVRGDSAAYFCASSPQEEQPQHFGDGTRLSIL.

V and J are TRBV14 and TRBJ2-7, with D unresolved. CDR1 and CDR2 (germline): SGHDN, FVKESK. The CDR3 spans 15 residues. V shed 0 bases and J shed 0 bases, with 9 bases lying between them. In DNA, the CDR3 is TGTGCCAGCAGCCAAGAGGCACGGAGCTCCTACGAGCAGTACTTC. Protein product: CASSQEARSSYEQYF.

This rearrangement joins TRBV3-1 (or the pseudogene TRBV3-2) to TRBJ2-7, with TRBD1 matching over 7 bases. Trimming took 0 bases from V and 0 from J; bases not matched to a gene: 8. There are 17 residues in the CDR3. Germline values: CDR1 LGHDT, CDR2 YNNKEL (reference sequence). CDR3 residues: CASSQDSGTENSYEQYF. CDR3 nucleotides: TGTGCCAGCAGCCAAGATTCCGGGACAGAGAACTCCTACGAGCAGTACTTC.

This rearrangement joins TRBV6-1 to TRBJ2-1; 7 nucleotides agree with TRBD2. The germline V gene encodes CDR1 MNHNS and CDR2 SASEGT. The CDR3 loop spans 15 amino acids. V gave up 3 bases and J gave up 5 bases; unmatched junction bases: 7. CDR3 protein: CASSEVGGSHNEQFF. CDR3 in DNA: TGTGCCAGCAGTGAGGTGGGAGGGTCACACAATGAGCAGTTCTTC.

Here the CDR3 reads CASRGQSTNEKLFF. In nucleotides, the CDR3 is TGTGCCAGCAGAGGACAGTCAACTAATGAAAAACTGTTTTTT. The chain employs TRBV2 and TRBJ1-4, with D maybe TRBD1 (6 bases). The CDR3 has 14 residues. Trimming cost V 6 bases and J 0 bases, with 8 bases left between them. Germline V gene lookup returns CDR1 SNHLY and CDR2 FYNNEI.

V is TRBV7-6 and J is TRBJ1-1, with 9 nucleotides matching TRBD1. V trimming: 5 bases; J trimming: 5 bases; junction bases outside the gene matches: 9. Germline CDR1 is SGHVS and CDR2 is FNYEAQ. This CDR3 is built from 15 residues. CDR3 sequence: CASSPAATGGTEAFF. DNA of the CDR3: TGTGCCAGCAGCCCGGCGGCGACAGGGGGAACTGAAGCTTTCTTT.

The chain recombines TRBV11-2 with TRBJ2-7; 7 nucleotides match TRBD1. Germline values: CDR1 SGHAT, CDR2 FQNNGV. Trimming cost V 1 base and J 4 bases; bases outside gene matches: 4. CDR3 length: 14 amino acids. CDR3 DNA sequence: TGTGCCAGCAGCTTAGGTGGGACAGCATACGAGCAGTACTTC. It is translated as CASSLGGTAYEQYF.

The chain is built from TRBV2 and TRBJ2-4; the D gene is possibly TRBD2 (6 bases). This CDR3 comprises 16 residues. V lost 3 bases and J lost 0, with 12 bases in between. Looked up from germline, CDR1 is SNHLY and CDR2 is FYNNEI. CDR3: CASSESEGLAKNIQYF. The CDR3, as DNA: TGTGCCAGCAGTGAGTCGGAGGGCCTAGCCAAAAACATTCAGTACTTC.

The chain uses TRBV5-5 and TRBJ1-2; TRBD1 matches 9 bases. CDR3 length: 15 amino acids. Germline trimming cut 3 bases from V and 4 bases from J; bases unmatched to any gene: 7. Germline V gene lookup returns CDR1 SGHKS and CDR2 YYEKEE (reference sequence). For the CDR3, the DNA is TGTGCCAGCAGCTCCGGACAGGGGCTAGGCTATGGCTACACCTTC. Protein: CASSSGQGLGYGYTF.

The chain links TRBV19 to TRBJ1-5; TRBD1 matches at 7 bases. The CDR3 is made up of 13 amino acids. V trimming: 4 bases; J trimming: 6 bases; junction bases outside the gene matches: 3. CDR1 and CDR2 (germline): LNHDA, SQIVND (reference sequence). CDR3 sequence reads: CASSTQGGQPQHF. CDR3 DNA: TGTGCCAGTAGTACCCAGGGGGGTCAGCCCCAGCATTTT.

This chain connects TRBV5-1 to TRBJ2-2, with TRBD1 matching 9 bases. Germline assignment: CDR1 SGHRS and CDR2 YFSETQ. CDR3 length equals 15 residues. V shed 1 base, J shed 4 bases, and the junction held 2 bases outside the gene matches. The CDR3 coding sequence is TGCGCCAGCAGCTTGTGGACAGGGGCCACCGGGGAGCTGTTTTTT. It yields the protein CASSLWTGATGELFF.

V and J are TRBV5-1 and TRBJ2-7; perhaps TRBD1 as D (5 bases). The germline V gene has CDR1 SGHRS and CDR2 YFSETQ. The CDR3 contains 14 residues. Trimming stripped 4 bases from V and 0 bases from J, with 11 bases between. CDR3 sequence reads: CASSVWTHSYEQYF. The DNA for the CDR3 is TGCGCCAGCAGCGTATGGACACACTCCTACGAGCAGTACTTC.

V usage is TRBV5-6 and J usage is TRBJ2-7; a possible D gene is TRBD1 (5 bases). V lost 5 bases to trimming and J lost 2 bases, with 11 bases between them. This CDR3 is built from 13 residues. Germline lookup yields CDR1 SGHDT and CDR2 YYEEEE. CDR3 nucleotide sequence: TGTGCCAGCAGAGGGGTAGGGGCCTACGAGCAGTACTTC. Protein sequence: CASRGVGAYEQYF.

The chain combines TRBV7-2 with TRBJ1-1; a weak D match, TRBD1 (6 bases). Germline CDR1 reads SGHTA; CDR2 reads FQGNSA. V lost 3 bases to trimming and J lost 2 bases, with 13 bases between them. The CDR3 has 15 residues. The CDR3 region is CASSLDRTANTEAFF. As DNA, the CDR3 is TGTGCCAGCAGCTTGGACCGGACAGCCAACACTGAAGCTTTCTTT.

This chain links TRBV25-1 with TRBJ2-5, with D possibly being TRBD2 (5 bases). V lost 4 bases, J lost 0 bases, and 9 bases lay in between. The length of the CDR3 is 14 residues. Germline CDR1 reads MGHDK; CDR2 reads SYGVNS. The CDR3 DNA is TGTGCCAGCAGTGGACGGCGGGACCAAGAGACCCAGTACTTC. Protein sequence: CASSGRRDQETQYF.